The 21 T cell receptor beta chains given below trace back to one sample, sequenced in a study of T cells in localized non-small cell lung cancer. This table comes from immunoSEQ multiplex PCR, and its TCRdb copy is limited to in-frame clones, with some not included. The sample yields about 62,000 clones, around 81% seen once. The source was PBMCs, collected before any cancer treatment. All receptors derive from a man aged 35 to 70 with stage II lung adenocarcinoma.

The chain carries TRBV2 and TRBJ2-1; possible D gene TRBD2, 6 bases. The germline V and J ends were trimmed by 3 bases and 2 bases, with 14 bases remaining between them. Germline CDR1 SNHLY, CDR2 FYNNEI. The CDR3 sequence is 16 residues long. For the CDR3, the DNA is TGTGCCAGCAGTGAGGGGCAGGGAGGCACCTACAATGAGCAGTTCTTC. Translated: CASSEGQGGTYNEQFF.

V usage is TRBV15 and J usage is TRBJ1-2; D remains unclear. Germline CDR1 is LNHNV and CDR2 is YYDKDF (reference sequence). V lost 0 bases and J lost 2, with 13 bases in between. This CDR3 spans 16 amino acids. For the CDR3, the DNA is TGTGCCACCAGCAGAGAGGGCCCCGGGAGAAACTATGGCTACACCTTC. Translated: CATSREGPGRNYGYTF.

The genes are TRBV30 and TRBJ2-7; TRBD2 matches at 9 bases. V shed 5 bases, J shed 5 bases, and the junction held 13 bases outside the gene matches. The CDR3 length is 15 residues. The V gene's germline CDR1 is GTSNPN and CDR2 SVGIG (reference sequence). The CDR3 here is CAWASVLAGLNEQYF. CDR3 DNA sequence: TGTGCCTGGGCCTCCGTCCTAGCGGGATTAAACGAGCAGTACTTC.

This chain joins TRBV23-1 and TRBJ1-1; D is uncertain. TRBV23-1 belongs to the ORF category, with a function that is uncertain. The V and J ends lost 6 bases and 2 bases respectively, with 13 bases between them. The CDR3 totals 14 residues. CDR3 sequence (DNA): TGCGCCAGCAGCGAATGGCCCGGCAACACTGAAGCTTTCTTT. Amino acid sequence: CASSEWPGNTEAFF.

This chain joins TRBV7-6 and TRBJ2-3; D gene uncertain. V was pared by 4 bases and J by 3 bases, with 8 bases between. In germline, CDR1 is SGHVS, CDR2 FNYEAQ. CDR3 length: 13 amino acids. CDR3 in DNA: TGTGCCAGCAGCTCATATAGGACAGATACGCAGTATTTT. This gives the protein CASSSYRTDTQYF.

This rearrangement joins TRBV5-1 to TRBJ2-3; TRBD1 might be the D (6 bases). From germline, CDR1 is SGHRS and CDR2 YFSETQ. The CDR3 has 14 residues. Trimming took 2 bases from V and 2 from J, leaving 9 bases between them. The CDR3 DNA sequence: TGCGCCAGCAGCTTACAGGGCCCCACAGATACGCAGTATTTT. Its translation is CASSLQGPTDTQYF. The full variable domain, rest sourced from reference TRBV5-1 and TRBJ2-3, is KAGVTQTPRYLIKTRGQQVTLSCSPISGHRSVSWYQQTPGQGLQFLFEYFSETQRNKGNFPGRFSGRQFSNSRSEMNVSTLELGDSALYLCASSLQGPTDTQYFGPGTRLTVL.

The chain couples TRBV29-1 to TRBJ2-1; TRBD2 is a possible D gene (6 bases). The CDR3 totals 13 residues. The V end was cut by 5 bases, the J end by 5 bases, with 13 bases between. The germline V gene encodes CDR1 SQVTM and CDR2 ANQGSEA. The CDR3 region has the DNA TGCAGCGTTCTGACCACTAGCAACAATGAGCAGTTCTTC. This codes for CSVLTTSNNEQFF.

The V and J genes are TRBV5-1 and TRBJ2-1, with 10 bases lining up with TRBD2. The CDR3 consists of 18 residues. The ends lost 3 bases at V and 0 bases at J; junction bases unmatched: 9. Germline-derived CDR1 and CDR2 are SGHRS and YFSETQ. The CDR3 DNA is TGCGCCAGCAGCTGGAGGACTAGCGGAGGGGACTCCTACAATGAGCAGTTCTTC. Amino acids: CASSWRTSGGDSYNEQFF. The variable domain in full, with the rest retrieved from reference TRBV5-1 and TRBJ2-1, is KAGVTQTPRYLIKTRGQQVTLSCSPISGHRSVSWYQQTPGQGLQFLFEYFSETQRNKGNFPGRFSGRQFSNSRSEMNVSTLELGDSALYLCASSWRTSGGDSYNEQFFGPGTRLTVL.

The gene calls are TRBV6-5 and TRBJ1-2, with a tentative D call TRBD1 (6 bases). CDR3 length equals 16 residues. Germline CDR1 is MNHEY and CDR2 is SVGAGI. Trimming took 3 bases from V and 0 from J, leaving 14 bases between them. Written as DNA, the CDR3 is TGTGCCAGCAGTTATTCCGGGACACCTTCTAACTATGGCTACACCTTC. Amino acids: CASSYSGTPSNYGYTF.

The J gene is TRBJ2-7, the V gene TRBV18; D gene uncertain. Germline V gene lookup returns CDR1 KGHSH and CDR2 LQKENI. CDR3 length: 12 amino acids. The V end was cut by 6 bases, the J end by 2 bases, with 8 bases between. In DNA form, the CDR3 reads TGTGCCAGCTCCGGGTCGGCCTACGAGCAGTACTTC. Its translation is CASSGSAYEQYF.

The chain carries TRBV5-1 and TRBJ2-3; TRBD2 might be the D (6 bases). This CDR3 is 16 amino acids long. Trimming took 0 bases from V and 0 from J, leaving 11 bases between them. Germline CDR1 is SGHRS and CDR2 is YFSETQ. CDR3 protein: CASSLVPGTSTDTQYF. The DNA for the CDR3 is TGCGCCAGCAGCTTGGTACCGGGGACTAGCACAGATACGCAGTATTTT.

J is TRBJ2-7 and V is TRBV5-1, with D perhaps matching TRBD1 (5 bases). CDR1 and CDR2 from the germline V gene are SGHRS and YFSETQ. V gave up 3 bases and J gave up 0 bases, with 13 bases separating them. The CDR3 has 15 amino acids. The CDR3 DNA sequence: TGCGCCAGCAGCTCGGTCCAGGGTAGCTCCTACGAGCAGTACTTC. Translation: CASSSVQGSSYEQYF.

J is TRBJ2-3 and V is TRBV9; D unclear. V lost 4 bases and J lost 2, with 8 bases in between. CDR3 length: 13 amino acids. From germline, CDR1 is SGDLS and CDR2 YYNGEE. CDR3 in DNA: TGTGCCAGCAGCTTGTGGGACACAGATACGCAGTATTTT. It codes for CASSLWDTDTQYF.

The chain links TRBV6-5 to TRBJ1-5, with 7 positions matching TRBD1. The germline V gene has CDR1 MNHEY and CDR2 SVGAGI. CDR3 length: 13 amino acids. J gave up 4 bases and V 6 bases, and 3 bases lay outside the gene matches. CDR3 sequence: CASSLQGNQPQHF. In nucleotides, the CDR3 is TGTGCCAGCAGCTTACAGGGGAATCAGCCCCAGCATTTT.

The rearrangement joins TRBV7-2 to TRBJ2-7; 10 bases map to TRBD2. The germline gives CDR1 SGHTA, CDR2 FQGNSA. V was clipped by 3 bases and J by 3 bases; unmatched bases: 5. The CDR3 contains 15 residues. CDR3 region: CASSFASGSGYEQYF. The CDR3 coding sequence is TGTGCCAGCAGCTTCGCTAGCGGGAGTGGCTACGAGCAGTACTTC.

V and J are TRBV6-5 and TRBJ1-5; TRBD1 matches 10 bases. The trim removed 4 bases at V and 4 bases at J, leaving 4 bases unmatched. The germline CDR1 and CDR2 sequences are MNHEY and SVGAGI. The CDR3 contains 15 residues. As DNA, the CDR3 is TGTGCCAGCAGTTCGACAGGGGGCCGGAATCAGCCCCAGCATTTT. As protein: CASSSTGGRNQPQHF.

This clone was observed once. V is TRBV12-5 and J is TRBJ1-5; 9 nucleotides agree with TRBD1. Germline V gene data show CDR1 as LGHNT and CDR2 as FRNRAP. J was trimmed by 7 bases and V by 4 bases; bases with no gene match: 8. This CDR3 has 15 residues. CDR3 nucleotide sequence: TGTGCTAGTGGTTCCCGGAACAGGGGGCAACAGCCCCAGCATTTT. This gives the protein CASGSRNRGQQPQHF. Full variable domain (missing parts from reference TRBV12-5 and TRBJ1-5): DARVTQTPRHKVTEMGQEVTMRCQPILGHNTVFWYRQTMMQGLELLAYFRNRAPLDDSGMPKDRFSAEMPDATLATLKIQPSEPRDSAVYFCASGSRNRGQQPQHFGDGTRLSIL.

V is TRBV5-1 and J is TRBJ2-2; D tentatively reads TRBD1 or TRBD2 (5 bases each). The CDR3 covers 14 residues. The V end was cut by 4 bases, the J end by 7 bases, with 14 bases between. In germline, CDR1 is SGHRS, CDR2 YFSETQ. CDR3 loop: CASSDRDGDGELFF. The CDR3 coding sequence is TGCGCCAGCAGCGACCGGGACGGCGACGGGGAGCTGTTTTTT.

This clone was found a few times. The rearrangement joins TRBV7-9 to TRBJ1-1, with a possible D match to TRBD1 (5 bases). Germline CDR1 reads SEHNR; CDR2 reads FQNEAQ (reference sequence). V was pared by 7 bases and J by 4 bases, with 16 bases between. The CDR3 runs 14 residues. CDR3 sequence reads: CASTTMGTTTEAFF. The CDR3 coding sequence is TGTGCCAGCACCACAATGGGGACGACCACTGAAGCTTTCTTT.

This rearrangement joins TRBV13 to TRBJ2-7; TRBD1 matches at 7 bases. The ends lost 1 base at V and 6 bases at J; junction bases unmatched: 6. The CDR3 is 14 amino acids. Germline V gene data show CDR1 as PRHDT and CDR2 as FYEKMQ (reference sequence). This chain's CDR3 is CASSLDYRGSEQYF. CDR3 bases: TGTGCCAGCAGCTTAGATTACAGGGGTTCCGAGCAGTACTTC.

The chain couples TRBV27 to TRBJ2-3, with D perhaps matching TRBD2 (6 bases). The V end lost 3 bases, the J end lost 4 bases, and 8 bases lay between the germline ends. From germline, CDR1 is MNHEY and CDR2 SMNVEV (reference sequence). The CDR3 has 13 residues. The CDR3 protein is CASSLGRSDTQYF. The CDR3, as DNA: TGTGCCAGCAGTTTGGGGAGGTCAGATACGCAGTATTTT.